A single T cell receptor (beta chain) is shown here with its context. Its antigen is still unknown. The source of the sample is a study of cytomegalovirus exposure and HLA in healthy donors. Study-level results: Confirmation in vitro established that a few CMV-associated chains were specific for CMV antigens. In a later analysis, specific HLA alleles were associated with 15,000 to 20,000 TCR beta sequences at a 0.05 false discovery rate. Earlier analysis found most TCR beta V segments productive about 87% or about 30% of the time.

Primers included in the PCR were 60 Vbeta and 13 Jbeta primers. Here immunoSEQ multiplex PCR was the method, and the copy in TCRdb shows in-frame clones only, minus some. The table lists 120,000 to 150,000 clones, 70% to 80% of them singletons. The CDR3 length is 13 residues. Germline values: CDR1 SNHLY, CDR2 FYNNEI. V shed 5 bases and J shed 0 bases, with 8 bases lying between them. The V call is TRBV2, the J call TRBJ2-7; no clear D. The sample comprised PBMCs. The TCR originated in a woman between 45 and 60 years old in good health and CMV-seronegative. The CDR3 DNA is TGTGCCAGCAGTTTGACTGTCTCCTACGAGCAGTACTTC. This translates into CASSLTVSYEQYF.